These 5 T cell receptor beta chains share one sample of origin, sequenced in a study of low-dose radiotherapy and immunotherapy resistance in tumors. Both TCRalpha and TCRbeta chains were reverse transcribed with V-gene-specific primers. Amplification, which lasted approximately 20 PCR cycles, used a constant-region primer and V-primer adapter to amplify TCRs. MiXCR, run by TCRdb on the reads, gives a single entry per CDR3 protein. This table has more than 85,000 distinct CDR3 sequences, 8% to 10% appearing once. This sample's time point: before trial treatment. The material was PBMCs, obtained before treatment. The receptors originated from a male donor with prostate cancer.

The sample holds many counts of this clonotype. The chain uses TRBV19 and TRBJ1-5, with TRBD1 as a possible D gene (5 bases). Germline V CDR1 and CDR2: LNHDA, SQIVND (reference sequence). The V gene lost 5 bases and the J gene lost 7 bases, with 12 bases spanning the gap. The CDR3 is 13 amino acids. The CDR3 DNA reads TGTGCCAGTAGTGAGGCGGAGGGGCAGCCCCAGCATTTT. The encoded protein is CASSEAEGQPQHF.

This clonotype was observed many times. The gene calls are TRBV20-1 and TRBJ2-4; TRBD2 matches at 8 bases. Germline trimming cut 8 bases from V and 0 bases from J; bases unmatched to any gene: 6. The CDR3 sequence is 14 residues long. CDR1 is DFQATT, CDR2 SNEGSKA, per germline (reference sequence). DNA for the CDR3: TGCAGTCCGGGGGGGGGACAAGCCAAAAACATTCAGTACTTC. Its translation is CSPGGGQAKNIQYF.

The table lists this clonotype with many counts. The chain is built from TRBV7-2 and TRBJ2-5, with TRBD2 matching 7 bases. CDR1 and CDR2 (germline): SGHTA, FQGNSA. V was clipped by 0 bases and J by 1 base; unmatched bases: 2. The CDR3 extends over 15 amino acids. The CDR3 nucleotides read TGTGCCAGCAGCTTAGCGCGGGGGTCCCAAGAGACCCAGTACTTC. Translated: CASSLARGSQETQYF.

This clonotype was counted many times. The chain recombines TRBV6-6 with TRBJ2-1, with 9 positions matching TRBD2. The CDR3 consists of 16 residues. From germline, CDR1 is MNHNY and CDR2 SVGAGI (reference sequence). Trimming cost V 5 bases and J 7 bases; bases outside gene matches: 12. CDR3 amino acids: CASSPQTSGGGNEQFF. The CDR3 DNA follows: TGTGCCAGCAGTCCACAGACTAGCGGCGGGGGGAATGAGCAGTTCTTC.

This clonotype was seen at least ten times. The chain carries TRBV28 and TRBJ1-2; 10 bases align to TRBD1. The trim removed 1 base at V and 7 bases at J, leaving 6 bases unmatched. The germline gives CDR1 MDHEN, CDR2 SYDVKM. The CDR3 extends over 15 amino acids. The CDR3 loop reads CASSLSDRGYSGYTF. As DNA, the CDR3 is TGTGCCAGCAGTTTATCGGACAGGGGGTATAGTGGCTACACCTTC.